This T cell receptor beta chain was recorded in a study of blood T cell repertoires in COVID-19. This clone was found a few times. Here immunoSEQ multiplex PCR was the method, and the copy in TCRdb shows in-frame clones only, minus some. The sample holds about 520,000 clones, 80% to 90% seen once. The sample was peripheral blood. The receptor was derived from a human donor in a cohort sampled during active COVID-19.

CDR3 protein: CASSFTGDYGYTF. CDR3 sequence (DNA): TGTGCCAGCAGCTTTACAGGGGACTATGGCTACACCTTC. The chain employs TRBV7-2 and TRBJ1-2, with TRBD1 identical over 7 bases. The CDR3 totals 13 residues. The junction had 1 base not matched to a gene; V was cut back by 3 bases and J by 3 bases. CDR1 SGHTA and CDR2 FQGNSA come from the germline V gene.